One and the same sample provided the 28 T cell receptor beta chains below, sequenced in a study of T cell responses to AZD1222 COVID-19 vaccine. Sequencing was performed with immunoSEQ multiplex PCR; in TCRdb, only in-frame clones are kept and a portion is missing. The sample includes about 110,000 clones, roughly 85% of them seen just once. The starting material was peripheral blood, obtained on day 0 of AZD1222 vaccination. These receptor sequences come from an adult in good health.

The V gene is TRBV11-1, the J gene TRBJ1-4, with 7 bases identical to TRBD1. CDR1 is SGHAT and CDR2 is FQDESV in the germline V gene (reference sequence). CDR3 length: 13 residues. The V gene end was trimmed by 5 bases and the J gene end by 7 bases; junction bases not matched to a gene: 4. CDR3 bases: TGTGCCAGCAGCCGACAGGGCTTTGAAAAACTGTTTTTT. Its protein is CASSRQGFEKLFF.

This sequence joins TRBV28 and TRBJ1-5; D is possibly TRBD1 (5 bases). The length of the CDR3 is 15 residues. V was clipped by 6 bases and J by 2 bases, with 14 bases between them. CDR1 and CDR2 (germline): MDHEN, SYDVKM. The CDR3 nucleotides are TGTGCCAGCAGACAGGTCCATGGGGGCAATCAGCCCCAGCATTTT. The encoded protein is CASRQVHGGNQPQHF.

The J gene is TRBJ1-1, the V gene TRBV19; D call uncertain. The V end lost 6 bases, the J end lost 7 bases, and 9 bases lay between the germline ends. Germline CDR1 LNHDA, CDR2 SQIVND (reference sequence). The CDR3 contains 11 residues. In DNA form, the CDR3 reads TGTGCCAGTAGCCTGGACCGTGAAGCTTTCTTT. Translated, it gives CASSLDREAFF.

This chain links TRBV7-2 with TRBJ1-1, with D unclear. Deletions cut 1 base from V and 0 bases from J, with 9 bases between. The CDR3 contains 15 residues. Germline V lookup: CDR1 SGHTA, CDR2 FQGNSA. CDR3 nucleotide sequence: TGTGCCAGCAGCTTAGAACGGCGGGTGAACACTGAAGCTTTCTTT. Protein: CASSLERRVNTEAFF.

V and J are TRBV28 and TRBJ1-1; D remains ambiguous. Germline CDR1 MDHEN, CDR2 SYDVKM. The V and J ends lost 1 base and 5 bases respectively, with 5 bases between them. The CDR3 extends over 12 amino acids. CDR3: CASSLLTTEAFF. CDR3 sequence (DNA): TGTGCCAGCAGTTTATTGACAACTGAAGCTTTCTTT.

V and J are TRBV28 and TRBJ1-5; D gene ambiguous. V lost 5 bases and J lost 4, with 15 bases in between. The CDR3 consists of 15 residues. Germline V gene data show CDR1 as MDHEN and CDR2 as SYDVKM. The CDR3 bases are TGTGCCAGCAGTCCCCCGGTCTGGAGAAATCAGCCCCAGCATTTT. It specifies CASSPPVWRNQPQHF. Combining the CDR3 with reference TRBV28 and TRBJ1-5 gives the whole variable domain DVKVTQSSRYLVKRTGEKVFLECVQDMDHENMFWYRQDPGLGLRLIYFSYDVKMKEKGDIPEGYSVSREKKERFSLILESASTNQTSMYLCASSPPVWRNQPQHFGDGTRLSIL.

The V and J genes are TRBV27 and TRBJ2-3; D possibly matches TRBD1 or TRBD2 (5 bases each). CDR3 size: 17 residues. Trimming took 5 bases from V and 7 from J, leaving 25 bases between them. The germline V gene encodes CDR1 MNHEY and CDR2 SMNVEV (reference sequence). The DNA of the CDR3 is TGTGCCAGCAGTCCTTACCAGGGACCCACGCCCACCCATACGCAGTATTTT. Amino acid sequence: CASSPYQGPTPTHTQYF.

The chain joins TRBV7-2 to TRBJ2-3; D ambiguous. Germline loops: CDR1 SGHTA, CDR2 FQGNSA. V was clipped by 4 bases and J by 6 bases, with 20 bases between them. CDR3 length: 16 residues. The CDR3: CASSYQPELRGDTQYF. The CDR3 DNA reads TGTGCCAGCAGCTACCAACCGGAGCTCCGAGGTGATACGCAGTATTTT.

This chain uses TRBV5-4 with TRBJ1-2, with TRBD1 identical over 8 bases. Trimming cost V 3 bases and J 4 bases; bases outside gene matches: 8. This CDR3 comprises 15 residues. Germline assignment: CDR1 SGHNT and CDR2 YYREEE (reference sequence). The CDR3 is CASSSRGPSSYGYTF. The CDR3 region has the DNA TGTGCCAGCAGCTCCAGGGGGCCTTCGAGCTATGGCTACACCTTC.

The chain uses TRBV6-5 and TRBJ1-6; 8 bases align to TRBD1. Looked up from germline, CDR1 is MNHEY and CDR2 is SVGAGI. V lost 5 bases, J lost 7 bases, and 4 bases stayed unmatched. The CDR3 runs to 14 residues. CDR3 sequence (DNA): TGTGCCAGCAGTACGGACAGGGTAAATTCACCCCTCCACTTT. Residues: CASSTDRVNSPLHF.

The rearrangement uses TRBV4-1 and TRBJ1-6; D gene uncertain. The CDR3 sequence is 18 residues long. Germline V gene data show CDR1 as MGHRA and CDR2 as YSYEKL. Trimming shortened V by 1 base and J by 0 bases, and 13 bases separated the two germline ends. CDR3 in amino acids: CASSQGRRVSSYNSPLHF. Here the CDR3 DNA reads TGCGCCAGCAGCCAAGGGCGTAGGGTGAGCTCCTATAATTCACCCCTCCACTTT.

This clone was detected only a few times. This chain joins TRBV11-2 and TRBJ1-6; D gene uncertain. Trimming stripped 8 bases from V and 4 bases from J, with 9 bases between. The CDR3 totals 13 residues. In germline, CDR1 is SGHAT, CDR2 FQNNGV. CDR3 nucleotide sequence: TGTGCCAGCGCGGCGGATTATAATTCACCCCTCCACTTT. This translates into CASAADYNSPLHF.

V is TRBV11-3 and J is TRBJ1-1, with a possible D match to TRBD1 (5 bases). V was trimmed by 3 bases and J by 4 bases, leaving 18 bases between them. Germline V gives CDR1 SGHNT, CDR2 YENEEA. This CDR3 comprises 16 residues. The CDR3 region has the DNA TGTGCCAGCAGCTTTGGGCCACCGGGGGAGAGCACTGAAGCTTTCTTT. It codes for CASSFGPPGESTEAFF.

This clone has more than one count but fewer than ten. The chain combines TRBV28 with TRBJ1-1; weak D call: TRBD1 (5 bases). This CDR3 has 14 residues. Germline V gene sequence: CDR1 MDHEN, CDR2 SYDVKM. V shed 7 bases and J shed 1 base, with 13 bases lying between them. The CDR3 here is CASISRGKNTEAFF. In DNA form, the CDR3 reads TGTGCCAGCATTTCGCGGGGCAAGAACACTGAAGCTTTCTTT.

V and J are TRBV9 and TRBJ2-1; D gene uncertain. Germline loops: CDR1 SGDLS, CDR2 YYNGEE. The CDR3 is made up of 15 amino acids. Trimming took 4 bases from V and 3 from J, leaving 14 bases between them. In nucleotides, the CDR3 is TGTGCCAGCAGCCAAAGTAGGGATAACTACAATGAGCAGTTCTTC. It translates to CASSQSRDNYNEQFF.

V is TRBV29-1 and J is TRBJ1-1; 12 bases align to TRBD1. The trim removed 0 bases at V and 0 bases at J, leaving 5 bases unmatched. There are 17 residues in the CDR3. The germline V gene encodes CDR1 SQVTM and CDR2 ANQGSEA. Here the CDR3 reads CSVEDPGTGGMNTEAFF. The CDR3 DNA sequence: TGCAGCGTTGAAGATCCTGGGACAGGGGGCATGAACACTGAAGCTTTCTTT.

The CDR3 region has the DNA TGTGCCAGCAGCGTATCGGCAGGGCGTACTAATGAGCAGTTCTTC. It specifies CASSVSAGRTNEQFF. The chain joins TRBV9 to TRBJ2-1, with D perhaps matching TRBD1 (5 bases). CDR3 size: 15 residues. Trimming took off 1 base at V and 7 bases at J, with 15 bases between the two ends. Germline V CDR1 and CDR2: SGDLS, YYNGEE.

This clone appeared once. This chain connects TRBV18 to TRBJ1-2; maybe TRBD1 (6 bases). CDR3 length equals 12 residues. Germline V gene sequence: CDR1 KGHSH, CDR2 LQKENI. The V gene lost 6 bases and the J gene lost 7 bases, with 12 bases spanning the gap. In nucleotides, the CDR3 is TGTGCCAGCTCTTCACAGGGAAGTGGCTACACCTTC. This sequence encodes CASSSQGSGYTF.

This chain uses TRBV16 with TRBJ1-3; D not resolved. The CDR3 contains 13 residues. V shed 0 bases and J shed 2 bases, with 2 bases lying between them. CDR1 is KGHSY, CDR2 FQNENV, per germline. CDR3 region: CASSQSTGNTIYF. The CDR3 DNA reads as TGTGCCAGCAGCCAATCGACTGGAAACACCATATATTTT. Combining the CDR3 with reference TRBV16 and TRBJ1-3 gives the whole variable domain GEEVAQTPKHLVRGEGQKAKLYCAPIKGHSYVFWYQQVLKNEFKFLISFQNENVFDETGMPKERFSAKCLPNSPCSLEIQATKLEDSAVYFCASSQSTGNTIYFGEGSWLTVV.

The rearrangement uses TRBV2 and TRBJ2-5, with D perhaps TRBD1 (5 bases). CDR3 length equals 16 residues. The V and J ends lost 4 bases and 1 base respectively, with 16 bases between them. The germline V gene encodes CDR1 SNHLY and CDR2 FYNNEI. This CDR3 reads CASSGDPAGPQETQYF. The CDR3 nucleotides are TGTGCCAGCAGTGGAGACCCTGCAGGGCCCCAAGAGACCCAGTACTTC.

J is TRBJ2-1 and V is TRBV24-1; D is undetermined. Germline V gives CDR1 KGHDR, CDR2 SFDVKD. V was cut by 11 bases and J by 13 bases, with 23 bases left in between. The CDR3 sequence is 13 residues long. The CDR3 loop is CAINEAPIESQFF. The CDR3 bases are TGTGCCATCAATGAGGCCCCCATAGAATCTCAGTTCTTC.

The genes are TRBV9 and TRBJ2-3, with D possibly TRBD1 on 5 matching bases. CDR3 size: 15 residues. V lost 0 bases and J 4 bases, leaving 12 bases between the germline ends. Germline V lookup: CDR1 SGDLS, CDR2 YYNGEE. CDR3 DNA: TGTGCCAGCAGCGTAGTAAAGGGGCAAGCAGATACGCAGTATTTT. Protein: CASSVVKGQADTQYF.

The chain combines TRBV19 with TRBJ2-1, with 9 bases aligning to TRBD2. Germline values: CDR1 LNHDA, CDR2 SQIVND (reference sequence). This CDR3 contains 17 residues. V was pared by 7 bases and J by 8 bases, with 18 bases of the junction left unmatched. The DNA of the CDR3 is TGTGCCAGTACCGTGGGCCCCTTAGCGGGAGTCAGCGATGAGCAGTTCTTC. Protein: CASTVGPLAGVSDEQFF.

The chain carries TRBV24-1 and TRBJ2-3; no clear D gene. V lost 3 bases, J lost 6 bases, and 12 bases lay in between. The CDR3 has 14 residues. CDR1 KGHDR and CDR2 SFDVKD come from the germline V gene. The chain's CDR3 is CATSDPARWDTQYF. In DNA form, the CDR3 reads TGTGCCACCAGTGATCCGGCCCGATGGGATACGCAGTATTTT.

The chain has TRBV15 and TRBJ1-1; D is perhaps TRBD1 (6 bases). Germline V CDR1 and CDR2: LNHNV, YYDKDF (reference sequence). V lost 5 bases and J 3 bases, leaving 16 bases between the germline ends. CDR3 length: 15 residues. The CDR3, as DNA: TGTGCCACCAGCGGAGGGGGGGCCGGGGACACTGAAGCTTTCTTT. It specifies CATSGGGAGDTEAFF.

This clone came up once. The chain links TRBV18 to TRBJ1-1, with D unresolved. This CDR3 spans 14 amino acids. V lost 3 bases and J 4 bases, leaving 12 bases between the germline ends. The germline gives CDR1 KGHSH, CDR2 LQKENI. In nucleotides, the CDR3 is TGTGCCAGCTCACCGTCGGTGCAGGCCACTGAAGCTTTCTTT. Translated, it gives CASSPSVQATEAFF.

The CDR3 loop reads CASSLPGVTYNSPLHF. In nucleotides, the CDR3 is TGTGCCAGCAGTCTTCCGGGGGTTACCTATAATTCACCCCTCCACTTT. The chain uses TRBV28 and TRBJ1-6; possible D gene TRBD1, 5 bases. CDR1 and CDR2 from the germline V gene are MDHEN and SYDVKM. The CDR3 is made up of 16 amino acids. The V and J ends lost 5 bases and 2 bases respectively, with 13 bases between them.

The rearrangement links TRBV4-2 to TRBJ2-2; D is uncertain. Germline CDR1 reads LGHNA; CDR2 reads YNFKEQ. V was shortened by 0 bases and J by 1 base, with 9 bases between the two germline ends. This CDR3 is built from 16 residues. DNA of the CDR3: TGTGCCAGCAGCCAAGACGTGGCAGGGAACACCGGGGAGCTGTTTTTT. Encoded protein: CASSQDVAGNTGELFF.